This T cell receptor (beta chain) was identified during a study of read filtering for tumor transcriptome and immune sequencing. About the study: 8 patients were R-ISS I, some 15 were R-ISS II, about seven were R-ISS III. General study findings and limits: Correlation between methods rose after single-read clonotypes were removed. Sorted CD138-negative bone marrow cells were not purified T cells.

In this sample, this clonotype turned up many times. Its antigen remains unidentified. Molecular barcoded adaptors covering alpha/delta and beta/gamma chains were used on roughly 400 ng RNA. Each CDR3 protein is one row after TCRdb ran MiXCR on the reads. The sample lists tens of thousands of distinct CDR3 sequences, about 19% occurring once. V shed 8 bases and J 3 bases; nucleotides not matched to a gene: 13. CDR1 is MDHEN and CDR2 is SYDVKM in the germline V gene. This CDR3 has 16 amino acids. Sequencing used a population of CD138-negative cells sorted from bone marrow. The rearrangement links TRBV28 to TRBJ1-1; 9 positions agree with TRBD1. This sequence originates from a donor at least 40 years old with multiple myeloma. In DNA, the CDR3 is TGTGCCAGCCATCAGGTAGATGGGACAGGGTACACTGAAGCTTTCTTT. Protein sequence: CASHQVDGTGYTEAFF.